This TCR beta chain was profiled in a study of blood T cell repertoires in COVID-19. Study-level background: The samples span acute and convalescent COVID-19 from the United States, Italy and Spain.

Authors' data handling: Quantification of nucleated cells was approximated via reference gene primer amplification. Measured with immunoSEQ multiplex PCR; TCRdb has only the in-frame clones, and not every one. That table supplies the V and J calls and clone size; D and trimming were determined from the DNA. The profile shows 70,000 or so clones, about 85% of them singletons. CDR1 and CDR2 from the germline V gene are LNHDA and SQIVND (reference sequence). This CDR3 spans 14 amino acids. V lost 3 bases, J lost 6 bases, and 12 bases lay in between. The specimen was peripheral blood. The chain uses TRBV19 and TRBJ1-5, with no clear D. This clonotype originated in a man between 65 and 85 years old with active COVID-19. CDR3 nucleotides: TGTGCCAGTAGTATCGCATCGGGGAGTCAGCCCCAGCATTTT. This encodes CASSIASGSQPQHF.